What follows describes a single TCR beta chain. Germline V gives CDR1 SGHTA, CDR2 FQGNSA. The V gene lost 5 bases and the J gene lost 2 bases, with 16 bases spanning the gap. This CDR3 has 16 amino acids. These data originate in a study of OX40 agonist ivuxolimab in advanced cancers. Repertoires were generated with immunoSEQ multiplex PCR, while TCRdb's copy carries only in-frame clones and drops some. In the table there are some 49,000 clones, about 85% of which are singletons. The rearrangement links TRBV7-2 to TRBJ1-5; no reliable D call. Sequencing was performed on CD4+ or CD8+ T cells sorted from blood, taken in a trial of the OX40 agonist ivuxolimab. The sequence was obtained from an adult with an advanced solid tumor such as melanoma, head and neck, liver or kidney cancer. CDR3 region: CASSLRTDFRNQPQHF. The CDR3 bases are TGTGCCAGCAGCCTAAGGACGGATTTTCGCAATCAGCCCCAGCATTTT.